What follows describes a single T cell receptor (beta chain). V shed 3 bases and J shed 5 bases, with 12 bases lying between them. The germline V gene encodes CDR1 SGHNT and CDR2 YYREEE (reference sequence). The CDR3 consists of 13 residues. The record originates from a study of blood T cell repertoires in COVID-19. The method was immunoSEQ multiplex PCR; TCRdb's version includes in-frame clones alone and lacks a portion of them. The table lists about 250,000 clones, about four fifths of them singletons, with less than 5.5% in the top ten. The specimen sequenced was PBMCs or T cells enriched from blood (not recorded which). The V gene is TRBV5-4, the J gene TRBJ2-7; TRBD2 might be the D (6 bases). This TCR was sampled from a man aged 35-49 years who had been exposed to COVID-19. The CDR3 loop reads CASSWRAGNEQYF. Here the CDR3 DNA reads TGTGCCAGCAGCTGGAGGGCCGGGAACGAGCAGTACTTC.